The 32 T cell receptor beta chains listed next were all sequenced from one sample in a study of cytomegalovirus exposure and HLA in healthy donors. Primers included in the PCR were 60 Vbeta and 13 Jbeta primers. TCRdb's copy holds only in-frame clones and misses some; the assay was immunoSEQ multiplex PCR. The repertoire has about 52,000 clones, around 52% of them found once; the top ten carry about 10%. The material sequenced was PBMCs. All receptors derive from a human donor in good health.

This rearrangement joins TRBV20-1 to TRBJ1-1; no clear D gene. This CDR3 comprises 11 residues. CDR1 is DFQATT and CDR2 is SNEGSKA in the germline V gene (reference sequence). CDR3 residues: CSLPRNTEAFF. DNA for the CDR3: TGCAGCCTCCCGAGGAACACTGAAGCTTTCTTT.

CDR3 sequence: CASSQSLVGQGGNEQFF. The CDR3 bases are TGCGCCAGCAGCCAATCGTTAGTAGGACAGGGTGGTAATGAGCAGTTCTTC. The rearrangement uses TRBV5-1 and TRBJ2-1, with 8 bases fitting TRBD1. With V trimmed by 4 bases and J by 7 bases, 16 bases remained unmatched. The CDR3 sequence is 17 residues long. The germline V gene has CDR1 SGHRS and CDR2 YFSETQ.

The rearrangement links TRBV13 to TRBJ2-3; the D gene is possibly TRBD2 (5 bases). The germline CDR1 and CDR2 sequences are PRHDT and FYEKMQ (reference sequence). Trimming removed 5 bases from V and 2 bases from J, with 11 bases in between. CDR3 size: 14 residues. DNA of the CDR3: TGTGCCAGCAGCCCACGACGGGACACAGATACGCAGTATTTT. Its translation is CASSPRRDTDTQYF. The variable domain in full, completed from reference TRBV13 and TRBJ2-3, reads AAGVIQSPRHLIKEKRETATLKCYPIPRHDTVYWYQQGPGQDPQFLISFYEKMQSDKGSIPDRFSAQQFSDYHSELNMSSLELGDSALYFCASSPRRDTDTQYFGPGTRLTVL.

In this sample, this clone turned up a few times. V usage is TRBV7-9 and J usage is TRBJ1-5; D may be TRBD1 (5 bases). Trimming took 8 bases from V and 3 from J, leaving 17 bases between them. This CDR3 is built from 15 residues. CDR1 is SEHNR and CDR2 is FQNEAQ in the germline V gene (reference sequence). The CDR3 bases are TGTGCCAGCGGCCGTGGAGGGGACCCCAATCAGCCCCAGCATTTT. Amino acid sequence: CASGRGGDPNQPQHF.

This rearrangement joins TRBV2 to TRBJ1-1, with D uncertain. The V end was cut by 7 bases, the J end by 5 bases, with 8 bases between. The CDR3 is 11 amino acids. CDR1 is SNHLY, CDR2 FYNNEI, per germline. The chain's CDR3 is CASTELTEAFF. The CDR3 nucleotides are TGTGCCAGCACAGAATTGACTGAAGCTTTCTTT.

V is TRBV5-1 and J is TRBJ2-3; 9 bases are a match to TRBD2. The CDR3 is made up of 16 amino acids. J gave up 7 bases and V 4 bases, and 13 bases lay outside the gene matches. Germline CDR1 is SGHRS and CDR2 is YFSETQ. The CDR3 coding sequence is TGCGCCAGCAGCCCGCGGCCGGCGGGGGGGCCCCATACGCAGTATTTT. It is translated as CASSPRPAGGPHTQYF.

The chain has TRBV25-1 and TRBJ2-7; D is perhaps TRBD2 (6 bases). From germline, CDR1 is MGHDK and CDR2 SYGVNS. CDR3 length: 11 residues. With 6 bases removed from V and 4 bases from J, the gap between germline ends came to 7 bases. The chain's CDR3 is CASRDYYEQYF. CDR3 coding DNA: TGTGCCAGCAGGGACTATTACGAGCAGTACTTC.

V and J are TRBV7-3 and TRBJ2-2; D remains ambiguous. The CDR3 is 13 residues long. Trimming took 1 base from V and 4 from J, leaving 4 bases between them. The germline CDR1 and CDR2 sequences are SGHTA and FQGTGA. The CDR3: CASSLISTGELFF. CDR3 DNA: TGTGCCAGCAGCTTAATTAGCACCGGGGAGCTGTTTTTT.

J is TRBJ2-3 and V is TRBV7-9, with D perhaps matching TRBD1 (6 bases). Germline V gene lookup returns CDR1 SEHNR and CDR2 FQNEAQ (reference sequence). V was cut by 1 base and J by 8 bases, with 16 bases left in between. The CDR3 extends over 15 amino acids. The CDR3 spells CASSLGTVAQGTQYF. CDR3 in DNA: TGTGCCAGCAGCTTAGGGACGGTCGCACAGGGTACGCAGTATTTT.

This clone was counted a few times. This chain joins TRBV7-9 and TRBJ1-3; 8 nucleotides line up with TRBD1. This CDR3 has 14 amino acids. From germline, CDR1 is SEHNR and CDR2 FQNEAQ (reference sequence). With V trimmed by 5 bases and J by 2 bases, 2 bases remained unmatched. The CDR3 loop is CASSPGQAGNTIYF. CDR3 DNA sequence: TGTGCCAGCAGCCCGGGACAGGCTGGAAACACCATATATTTT.

CDR3 in amino acids: CASSYRTESNSPLHF. The CDR3 DNA reads as TGTGCCAGCAGTTACAGGACAGAGAGTAATTCACCCCTCCACTTT. This rearrangement joins TRBV6-5 to TRBJ1-6; D may be TRBD1 (6 bases). With 2 bases removed from V and 6 bases from J, the gap between germline ends came to 11 bases. Germline CDR1 reads MNHEY; CDR2 reads SVGAGI. The CDR3 extends over 15 amino acids.

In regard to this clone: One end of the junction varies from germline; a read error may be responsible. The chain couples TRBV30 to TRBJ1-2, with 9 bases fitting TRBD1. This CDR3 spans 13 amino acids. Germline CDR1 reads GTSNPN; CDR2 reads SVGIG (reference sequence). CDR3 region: CARLTGQGYGYPF. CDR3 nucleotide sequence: TGTGCCCGACTAACGGGACAGGGCTACGGCTACCCCTTC.

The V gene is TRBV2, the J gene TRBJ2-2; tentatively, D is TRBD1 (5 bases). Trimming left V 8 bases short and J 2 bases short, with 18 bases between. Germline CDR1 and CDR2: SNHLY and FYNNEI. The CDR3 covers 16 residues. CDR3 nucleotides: TGTGCCAGCGAGGTCGGATCAGGGATCAACACCGGGGAGCTGTTTTTT. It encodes CASEVGSGINTGELFF.

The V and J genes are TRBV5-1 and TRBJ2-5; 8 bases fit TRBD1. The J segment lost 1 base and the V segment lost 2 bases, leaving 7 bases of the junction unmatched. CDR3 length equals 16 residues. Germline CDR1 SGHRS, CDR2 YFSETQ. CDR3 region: CASSFGQGAVQETQYF. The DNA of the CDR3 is TGCGCCAGCAGCTTCGGACAGGGTGCAGTCCAAGAGACCCAGTACTTC.

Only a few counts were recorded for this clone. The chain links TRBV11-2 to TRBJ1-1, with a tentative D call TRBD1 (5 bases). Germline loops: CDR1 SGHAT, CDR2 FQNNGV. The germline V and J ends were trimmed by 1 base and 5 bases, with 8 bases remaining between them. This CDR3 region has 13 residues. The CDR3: CASSLVEGTEAFF. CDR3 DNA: TGTGCCAGCAGCTTAGTGGAGGGGACTGAAGCTTTCTTT. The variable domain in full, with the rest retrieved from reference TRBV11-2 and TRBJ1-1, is EAGVAQSPRYKIIEKRQSVAFWCNPISGHATLYWYQQILGQGPKLLIQFQNNGVVDDSQLPKDRFSAERLKGVDSTLKIQPAKLEDSAVYLCASSLVEGTEAFFGQGTRLTVV.

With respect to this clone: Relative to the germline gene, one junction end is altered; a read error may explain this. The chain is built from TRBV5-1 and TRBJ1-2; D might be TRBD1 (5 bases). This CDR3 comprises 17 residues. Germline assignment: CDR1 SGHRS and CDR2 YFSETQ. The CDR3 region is CASSPNGQGSPNYGYPF. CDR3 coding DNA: TGCGCCAGCAGCCCTAACGGGCAGGGATCTCCTAACTATGGCTACCCCTTC.

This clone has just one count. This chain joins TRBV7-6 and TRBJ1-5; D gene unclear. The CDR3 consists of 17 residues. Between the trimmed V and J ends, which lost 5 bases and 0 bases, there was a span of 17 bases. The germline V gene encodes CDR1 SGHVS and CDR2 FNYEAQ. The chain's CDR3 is CASSPSGVGGSNQPQHF. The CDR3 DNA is TGTGCCAGCAGCCCTAGCGGGGTTGGAGGTAGCAATCAGCCCCAGCATTTT.

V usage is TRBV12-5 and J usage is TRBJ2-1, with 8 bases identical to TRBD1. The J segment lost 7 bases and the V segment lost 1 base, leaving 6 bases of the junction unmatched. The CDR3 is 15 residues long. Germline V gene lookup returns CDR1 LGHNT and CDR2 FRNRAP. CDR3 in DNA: TGTGCTAGTGGTTTGGGACAGGGGCCGGGGAATGAGCAGTTCTTC. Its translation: CASGLGQGPGNEQFF.

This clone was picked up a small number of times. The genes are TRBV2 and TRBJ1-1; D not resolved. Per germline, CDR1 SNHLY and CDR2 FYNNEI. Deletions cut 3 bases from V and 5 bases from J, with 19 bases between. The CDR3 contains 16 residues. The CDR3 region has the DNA TGTGCCAGCAGTGAGTCAGTTTATCCACCCGGGACTGAAGCTTTCTTT. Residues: CASSESVYPPGTEAFF.

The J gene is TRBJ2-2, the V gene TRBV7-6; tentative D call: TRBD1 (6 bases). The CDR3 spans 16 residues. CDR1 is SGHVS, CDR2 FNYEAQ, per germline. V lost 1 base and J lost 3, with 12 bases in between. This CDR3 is CASSLGGRGYTGELFF. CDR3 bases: TGTGCCAGCAGCTTAGGGGGGCGCGGGTACACCGGGGAGCTGTTTTTT.

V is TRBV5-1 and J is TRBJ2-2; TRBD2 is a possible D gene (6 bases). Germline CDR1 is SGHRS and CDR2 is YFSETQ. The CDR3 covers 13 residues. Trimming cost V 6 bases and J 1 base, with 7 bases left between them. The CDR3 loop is CASTEGNTGELFF. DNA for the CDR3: TGCGCCAGCACGGAGGGGAACACCGGGGAGCTGTTTTTT.

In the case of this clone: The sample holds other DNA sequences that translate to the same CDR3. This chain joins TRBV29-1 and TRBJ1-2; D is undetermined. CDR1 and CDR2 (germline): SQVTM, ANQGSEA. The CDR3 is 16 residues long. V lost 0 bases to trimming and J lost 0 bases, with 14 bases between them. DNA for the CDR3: TGCAGCGTTGAAGACCGGCACTCCGGGGCTAACTATGGCTACACCTTC. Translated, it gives CSVEDRHSGANYGYTF.

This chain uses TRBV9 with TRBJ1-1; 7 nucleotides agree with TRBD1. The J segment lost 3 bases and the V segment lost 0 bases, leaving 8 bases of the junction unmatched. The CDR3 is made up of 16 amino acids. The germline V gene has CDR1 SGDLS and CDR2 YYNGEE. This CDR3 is CASSVDRTRGDTEAFF. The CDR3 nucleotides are TGTGCCAGCAGCGTAGACAGAACCAGGGGGGACACTGAAGCTTTCTTT.

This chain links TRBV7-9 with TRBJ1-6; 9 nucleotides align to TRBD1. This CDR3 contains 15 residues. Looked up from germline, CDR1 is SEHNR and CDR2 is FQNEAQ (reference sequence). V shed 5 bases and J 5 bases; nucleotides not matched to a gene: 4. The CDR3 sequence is CASSQGTGNNSPLHF. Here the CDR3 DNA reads TGTGCCAGCAGCCAAGGGACAGGGAATAATTCACCCCTCCACTTT.

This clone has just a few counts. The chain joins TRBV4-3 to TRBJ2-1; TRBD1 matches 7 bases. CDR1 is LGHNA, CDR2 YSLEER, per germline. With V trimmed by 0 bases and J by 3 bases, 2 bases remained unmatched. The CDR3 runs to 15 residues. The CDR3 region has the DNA TGCGCCAGCAGCCAAGAAGGGGGCGTCTACAATGAGCAGTTCTTC. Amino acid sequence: CASSQEGGVYNEQFF.

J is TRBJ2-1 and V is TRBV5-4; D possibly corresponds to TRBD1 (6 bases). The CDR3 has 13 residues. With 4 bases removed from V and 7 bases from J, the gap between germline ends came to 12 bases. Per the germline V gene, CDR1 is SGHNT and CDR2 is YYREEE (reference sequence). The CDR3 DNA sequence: TGTGCCAGCAGCCTTGCTCAGGGGAATGAGCAGTTCTTC. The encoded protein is CASSLAQGNEQFF.

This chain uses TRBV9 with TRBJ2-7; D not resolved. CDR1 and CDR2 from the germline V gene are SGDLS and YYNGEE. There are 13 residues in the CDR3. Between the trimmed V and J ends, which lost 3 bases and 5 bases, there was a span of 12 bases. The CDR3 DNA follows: TGTGCCAGCAGCGCCGGCGGTCTCGACGAGCAGTACTTC. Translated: CASSAGGLDEQYF.

DNA of the CDR3: TGTGCCAGCAGCCGCGGGACGCTGAACACTGAAGCTTTCTTT. Translating it yields CASSRGTLNTEAFF. V gene TRBV6-5 combines with J gene TRBJ1-1, with D possibly being TRBD1 (5 bases). Trimming took 6 bases from V and 0 from J, leaving 11 bases between them. Germline assignment: CDR1 MNHEY and CDR2 SVGAGI. This CDR3 spans 14 amino acids.

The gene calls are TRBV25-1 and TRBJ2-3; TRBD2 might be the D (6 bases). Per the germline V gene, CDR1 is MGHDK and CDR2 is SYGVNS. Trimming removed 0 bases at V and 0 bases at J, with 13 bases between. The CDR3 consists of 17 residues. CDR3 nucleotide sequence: TGTGCCAGCAGTGAATATAAAGCTAGCGTTAGCACAGATACGCAGTATTTT. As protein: CASSEYKASVSTDTQYF.

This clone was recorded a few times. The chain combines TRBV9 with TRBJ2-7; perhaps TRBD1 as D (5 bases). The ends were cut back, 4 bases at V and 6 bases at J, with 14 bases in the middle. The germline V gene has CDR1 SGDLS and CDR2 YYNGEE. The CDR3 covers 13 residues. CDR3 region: CASSTTQGGEQYF. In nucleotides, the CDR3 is TGTGCCAGCAGCACAACTCAGGGTGGCGAGCAGTACTTC. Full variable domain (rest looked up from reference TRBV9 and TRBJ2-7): DSGVTQTPKHLITATGQRVTLRCSPRSGDLSVYWYQQSLDQGLQFLIQYYNGEERAKGNILERFSAQQFPDLHSELNLSSLELGDSALYFCASSTTQGGEQYFGPGTRLTVT.

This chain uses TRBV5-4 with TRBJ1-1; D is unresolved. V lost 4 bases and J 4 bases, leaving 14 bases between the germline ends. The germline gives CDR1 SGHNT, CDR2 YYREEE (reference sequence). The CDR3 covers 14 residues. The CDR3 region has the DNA TGTGCCAGCAGCCCCGGGGTATTTGGCACTGAAGCTTTCTTT. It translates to CASSPGVFGTEAFF.

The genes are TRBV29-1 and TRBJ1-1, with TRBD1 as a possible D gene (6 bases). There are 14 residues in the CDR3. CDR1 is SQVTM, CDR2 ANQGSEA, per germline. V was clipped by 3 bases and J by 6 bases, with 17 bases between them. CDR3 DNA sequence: TGCAGCGTTGAGGGGGACATTCGGGCTTCTGAAGCTTTCTTT. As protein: CSVEGDIRASEAFF.